This passage covers 2 T cell receptor beta chains from one sample sequenced in a study of response to subunit inactivated influenza vaccine. TCRdb reprocessed the RT-PCR reads via MiXCR and lists one record per CDR3 protein. The sample yields about 500,000 distinct CDR3 sequences, about 15% seen once. The sample in question was CD4+ T cells sorted from PBMCs, obtained around 2 years after vaccination. These receptors all come from a man between 45 and 75 years old who received an inactivated influenza vaccine.

This clonotype has just a few counts. V usage is TRBV6-1 and J usage is TRBJ2-5, with 7 bases fitting TRBD2. Trimming cost V 2 bases and J 5 bases; bases outside gene matches: 8. This CDR3 has 15 residues. CDR1 and CDR2 (germline): MNHNS, SASEGT. This chain's CDR3 is CASSESPIGRETQYF. The CDR3 nucleotides read TGTGCCAGCAGTGAATCCCCAATCGGGAGGGAGACCCAGTACTTC.

This chain links TRBV6-2 or TRBV6-3 with TRBJ1-1; weak D call: TRBD1 (6 bases). Germline loops: CDR1 MNHEY, CDR2 SVGEGT. The length of the CDR3 is 15 residues. The V end was cut by 6 bases, the J end by 0 bases, with 14 bases between. CDR3 region: CASRQDSNMNTEAFF. CDR3 DNA: TGTGCCAGCAGACAGGACAGCAACATGAACACTGAAGCTTTCTTT.